Following are 14 T cell receptor beta chains from one sample sequenced in a study of STAT5B mutations in CD4+ large granular lymphocyte leukemia. Here immunoSEQ multiplex PCR was the method, and the copy in TCRdb shows in-frame clones only, minus some. The sample carries roughly 32,000 clones, 70% to 90% recorded once. The sample consisted of CD4+ T cells from blood buffy coats. The receptors come from a human donor in good health.

This clone is a singleton in its sample. The rearrangement joins TRBV6-6 to TRBJ2-5; maybe TRBD2 (5 bases). CDR3 length: 13 residues. Trimming took off 5 bases at V and 5 bases at J, with 12 bases between the two ends. Germline V gene lookup returns CDR1 MNHNY and CDR2 SVGAGI (reference sequence). CDR3: CASSRESEETQYF. DNA for the CDR3: TGTGCCAGCAGTAGGGAGTCGGAGGAGACCCAGTACTTC.

The chain combines TRBV10-3 with TRBJ1-5, with no clear D. CDR1 is ENHRY, CDR2 SYGVKD, per germline. Trimming shortened V by 6 bases and J by 0 bases, and 12 bases separated the two germline ends. This CDR3 has 15 amino acids. The CDR3 sequence is CAIRSGQDSNQPQHF. CDR3 DNA: TGTGCCATCAGGTCTGGGCAAGATAGCAATCAGCCCCAGCATTTT.

This rearrangement joins TRBV11-2 to TRBJ2-1; D gene ambiguous. The CDR3 consists of 15 residues. Trimming removed 3 bases from V and 1 base from J, with 10 bases in between. Germline V gene sequence: CDR1 SGHAT, CDR2 FQNNGV. The CDR3 DNA sequence: TGTGCCAGCAGCTTTAGTGGTGTGTCCTACAATGAGCAGTTCTTC. As protein: CASSFSGVSYNEQFF.

The chain recombines TRBV9 with TRBJ2-3, with D possibly being TRBD2 (5 bases). The CDR3 runs 13 residues. The germline CDR1 and CDR2 sequences are SGDLS and YYNGEE. Deletions cut 0 bases from V and 8 bases from J, with 10 bases between. CDR3 bases: TGTGCCAGCAGCGTAGAAACCCGGGGTACGCAGTATTTT. This gives the protein CASSVETRGTQYF.

The gene calls are TRBV11-3 and TRBJ2-1; D might be TRBD1 or TRBD2, each matching 5 bases. V dropped 0 bases and J dropped 10 bases, with 10 bases sitting between them. The CDR3 is 13 amino acids. Looked up from germline, CDR1 is SGHNT and CDR2 is YENEEA. The DNA for the CDR3 is TGTGCCAGCAGCTTAGATGTCAGGGAGGAGCAGTTCTTC. It translates to CASSLDVREEQFF.

This chain connects TRBV12-5 to TRBJ2-5; D is unclear. Trimming pared 0 bases from V and 1 base from J, leaving 12 bases between. Germline assignment: CDR1 LGHNT and CDR2 FRNRAP. The CDR3 loop spans 16 amino acids. The CDR3 sequence is CASGLVRTEVQETQYF. The DNA for the CDR3 is TGTGCTAGTGGTTTGGTTAGGACCGAAGTCCAAGAGACCCAGTACTTC.

As for this clone: A junction end diverges from the germline sequence, so it may reflect a read error. The chain couples TRBV7-7 to TRBJ1-3; 7 nucleotides line up with TRBD1. This CDR3 is built from 15 residues. In germline, CDR1 is SSHAT, CDR2 FNYEAQ (reference sequence). CDR3 loop: CASSLGGTAGNTIYF. CDR3 sequence (DNA): TGTGCTAGCAGCTTAGGAGGGACAGCCGGAAACACCATATATTTT.

The chain carries TRBV19 and TRBJ1-1; 8 positions match TRBD1. The CDR3 runs 14 residues. Germline lookup yields CDR1 LNHDA and CDR2 SQIVND (reference sequence). Germline trimming cut 6 bases from V and 6 bases from J; bases unmatched to any gene: 9. The CDR3 coding sequence is TGTGCCAGTAGACAACCTGGGACAGGTTCTGAAGCTTTCTTT. It specifies CASRQPGTGSEAFF. Full variable domain (missing parts from reference TRBV19 and TRBJ1-1): DGGITQSPKYLFRKEGQNVTLSCEQNLNHDAMYWYRQDPGQGLRLIYYSQIVNDFQKGDIAEGYSVSREKKESFPLTVTSAQKNPTAFYLCASRQPGTGSEAFFGQGTRLTVV.

The CDR3 here is CASSPPGLGVAGYNEQFF. The CDR3 coding sequence is TGTGCCAGCAGTCCCCCGGGACTAGGGGTAGCTGGCTACAATGAGCAGTTCTTC. The chain couples TRBV28 to TRBJ2-1, with 8 bases fitting TRBD2. The CDR3 covers 18 residues. Germline values: CDR1 MDHEN, CDR2 SYDVKM. The V and J ends lost 5 bases and 3 bases, in that order; junction bases with no gene match: 15. Looking up the rest from reference TRBV28 and TRBJ2-1 gives the full variable domain: DVKVTQSSRYLVKRTGEKVFLECVQDMDHENMFWYRQDPGLGLRLIYFSYDVKMKEKGDIPEGYSVSREKKERFSLILESASTNQTSMYLCASSPPGLGVAGYNEQFFGPGTRLTVL.

V is TRBV29-1 and J is TRBJ2-5, with D possibly being TRBD2 (6 bases). CDR1 and CDR2 (germline): SQVTM, ANQGSEA. This CDR3 region has 13 residues. V was shortened by 0 bases and J by 9 bases, with 14 bases between the two germline ends. CDR3 region: CSVEDRGKDPQYF. CDR3 DNA sequence: TGCAGCGTTGAAGATCGGGGGAAAGACCCCCAGTACTTC.

V gene TRBV7-9 combines with J gene TRBJ1-1; no clear D gene. Looked up from germline, CDR1 is SEHNR and CDR2 is FQNEAQ (reference sequence). The CDR3 spans 13 residues. V was clipped by 5 bases and J by 1 base, with 8 bases between them. The CDR3 loop reads CASSADWNTEAFF. The DNA for the CDR3 is TGTGCCAGCAGCGCCGACTGGAACACTGAAGCTTTCTTT. The whole variable domain, remainder taken from reference TRBV7-9 and TRBJ1-1, is DTGVSQNPRHKITKRGQNVTFRCDPISEHNRLYWYRQTLGQGPEFLTYFQNEAQLEKSRLLSDRFSAERPKGSFSTLEIQRTEQGDSAMYLCASSADWNTEAFFGQGTRLTVV.

V usage is TRBV2 and J usage is TRBJ2-4; no firm D call. Germline V CDR1 and CDR2: SNHLY, FYNNEI. The germline V and J ends were trimmed by 2 bases and 9 bases, with 8 bases remaining between them. The CDR3 is 12 residues long. DNA of the CDR3: TGTGCCAGCAGTGAATTAGGCGGCATTCAGTACTTC. It encodes CASSELGGIQYF. The whole variable domain, remainder taken from reference TRBV2 and TRBJ2-4, is EPEVTQTPSHQVTQMGQEVILRCVPISNHLYFYWYRQILGQKVEFLVSFYNNEISEKSEIFDDQFSVERPDGSNFTLKIRSTKLEDSAMYFCASSELGGIQYFGAGTRLSVL.

The chain carries TRBV30 and TRBJ2-4; 10 bases align to TRBD2. The CDR3 spans 17 residues. Trimming took 0 bases from V and 8 from J; bases not matched to a gene: 13. The germline V gene encodes CDR1 GTSNPN and CDR2 SVGIG (reference sequence). The CDR3, as DNA: TGTGCCTGGAGTGTTCCTAGCGGGAGAGGGTCTGGGGACATTCAGTACTTC. Protein: CAWSVPSGRGSGDIQYF.

This sequence joins TRBV11-2 and TRBJ1-3; TRBD1 is a possible D gene (6 bases). This CDR3 region has 13 residues. Trimming shortened V by 4 bases and J by 4 bases, and 8 bases separated the two germline ends. The germline gives CDR1 SGHAT, CDR2 FQNNGV. CDR3 amino acids: CASSSGQGNTIYF. The CDR3 bases are TGTGCCAGCAGCTCCGGACAGGGAAACACCATATATTTT.